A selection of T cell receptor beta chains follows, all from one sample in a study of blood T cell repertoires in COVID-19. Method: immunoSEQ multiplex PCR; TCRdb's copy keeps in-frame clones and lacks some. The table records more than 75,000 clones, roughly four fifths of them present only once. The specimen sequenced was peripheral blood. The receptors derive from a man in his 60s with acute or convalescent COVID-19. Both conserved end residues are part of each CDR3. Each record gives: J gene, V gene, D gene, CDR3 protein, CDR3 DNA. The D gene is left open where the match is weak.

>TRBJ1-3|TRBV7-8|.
CASSLSGNTIYF
TGTGCCAGCAGCCTATCTGGAAACACCATATATTTT
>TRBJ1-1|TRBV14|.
CASSPMGRFRLNTEAFF
TGTGCCAGCAGCCCCATGGGCAGGTTTAGATTGAACACTGAAGCTTTCTTT
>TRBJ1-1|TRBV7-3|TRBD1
CASSSGQTTEAFF
TGTGCCAGCAGCTCGGGACAGACCACTGAAGCTTTCTTT
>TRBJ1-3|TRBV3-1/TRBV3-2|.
CASSQEVLSGNTIYF
TGTGCCAGCAGCCAAGAGGTACTCTCTGGAAACACCATATATTTT
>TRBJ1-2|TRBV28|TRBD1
CASYRRDRGLYGYTF
TGTGCCAGCTACCGCCGGGACAGGGGATTATATGGCTACACCTTC
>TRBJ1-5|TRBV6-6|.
CASSYWGGGTNQPQHF
TGTGCCAGCAGTTACTGGGGCGGGGGAACGAATCAGCCCCAGCATTTT
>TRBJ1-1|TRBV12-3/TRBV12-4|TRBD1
CASSSGQGTEAFF
TGTGCCAGCAGTTCTGGACAGGGCACTGAAGCTTTCTTT
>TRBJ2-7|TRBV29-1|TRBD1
CSVVAQGALDYEQYF
TGCAGCGTTGTAGCACAGGGGGCTCTGGACTACGAGCAGTACTTC
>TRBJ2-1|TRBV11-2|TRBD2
CASSSLVAGGLNEQFF
TGTGCCAGCAGCTCCCTAGTCGCGGGAGGTCTCAATGAGCAGTTCTTC
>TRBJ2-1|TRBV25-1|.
CASIAGGYNEQFF
TGTGCCAGCATTGCGGGTGGTTACAATGAGCAGTTCTTC